This T cell receptor beta chain was retrieved from a study of OX40 agonist ivuxolimab in advanced cancers. Only in-frame clones appear in the TCRdb table, and some are missing; sequencing was by immunoSEQ multiplex PCR. The sample contains roughly 67,000 clones, approximately 80% of which appear only once. The CDR3 is 14 amino acids. From germline, CDR1 is SGHRS and CDR2 YFSETQ. V lost 0 bases to trimming and J lost 5 bases, with 12 bases between them. At cycle 4 day 1, cycle 7 day 1, and baseline, blood was sampled. The V and J genes are TRBV5-1 and TRBJ2-7; D may be TRBD1 (6 bases). The source of this sequence is an adult with an advanced solid tumor such as melanoma, head and neck, liver or kidney cancer. This material consisted of CD4+ or CD8+ T cells sorted from blood, taken in a trial of the OX40 agonist ivuxolimab. CDR3 sequence (DNA): TGCGCCAGCAGCTTGGTTTACAGGGTCGACGAGCAGTACTTC. Residues: CASSLVYRVDEQYF.